These 26 T cell receptor beta chains originate from one sample sequenced in a study of shared clonotypes between healthy human individuals. TCRdb's table, derived via immunoSEQ multiplex PCR, lists solely in-frame clones and lacks some. The profile shows 2,500,000 or so clones, more than 85% of them singletons. The sample consisted of naive CD4+ T cells from PBMCs. Subset indicated: CD45RA+ positively selected. The receptor set was obtained from a man aged 18 to 35 in good health. Some clones in this sample may be carry-over from other donors' samples.

The chain links TRBV30 to TRBJ1-3; no firm D call. This CDR3 is built from 17 residues. The germline gives CDR1 GTSNPN, CDR2 SVGIG (reference sequence). Here the CDR3 DNA reads TGTGTCACGAACCCCATAAGTTCTCCAGGCTCTGGAAACACCATATATTTT. Amino acid sequence: CVTNPISSPGSGNTIYF.

The CDR3 DNA reads TGTGCCAGCTCACCACCCGTTGGGGGCGAGCAGTACTTC. Protein product: CASSPPVGGEQYF. V gene TRBV18 combines with J gene TRBJ2-7, with D possibly being TRBD1 or TRBD2 (5 bases each). Germline V gene data show CDR1 as KGHSH and CDR2 as LQKENI. The V gene lost 0 bases and the J gene lost 6 bases, with 9 bases spanning the gap. The CDR3 is 13 amino acids.

The gene calls are TRBV7-9 and TRBJ2-5, with 9 bases that match TRBD1. The junction had 8 bases not matched to a gene; V was cut back by 3 bases and J by 0 bases. CDR3 length: 17 residues. Germline-derived CDR1 and CDR2 are SEHNR and FQNEAQ (reference sequence). Here the CDR3 DNA reads TGTGCCAGCAGCTTCGCCCCCGGGACAGGGTACCAAGAGACCCAGTACTTC. This codes for CASSFAPGTGYQETQYF.

The chain couples TRBV29-1 to TRBJ2-7; D possibly uses TRBD1 or TRBD2 (5 bases each). The CDR3 totals 13 residues. Germline CDR1 and CDR2: SQVTM and ANQGSEA. The V end was cut by 4 bases, the J end by 2 bases, with 12 bases between. The CDR3 DNA sequence: TGCAGCGTTGGGTTTCTGGGGGCCTACGAGCAGTACTTC. Its protein is CSVGFLGAYEQYF.

J is TRBJ1-4 and V is TRBV7-6; tentatively, D is TRBD1 (5 bases). CDR3 size: 14 residues. The germline CDR1 and CDR2 sequences are SGHVS and FNYEAQ. The ends were cut back, 2 bases at V and 7 bases at J, with 11 bases in the middle. CDR3 nucleotides: TGTGCCAGCAGCTTACGAGGTGGGGGTGAAAAACTGTTTTTT. This gives the protein CASSLRGGGEKLFF.

The rearrangement links TRBV30 to TRBJ1-5, with D maybe TRBD1 (6 bases). This CDR3 spans 14 amino acids. The V end was cut by 0 bases, the J end by 11 bases, with 17 bases between. CDR1 and CDR2 from the germline V gene are GTSNPN and SVGIG (reference sequence). The CDR3 bases are TGTGCCTGGAGTGTGGGGGCAGGTGGCGAAGCCCAGCATTTT. It is translated as CAWSVGAGGEAQHF.

The rearrangement uses TRBV4-1 and TRBJ2-3, with a possible D match to TRBD2 (6 bases). CDR1 is MGHRA and CDR2 is YSYEKL in the germline V gene. Trimming took off 1 base at V and 3 bases at J, with 11 bases between the two ends. The CDR3 is 15 residues long. CDR3 protein: CASSQAGVRTDTQYF. CDR3 coding DNA: TGCGCCAGCAGCCAAGCGGGAGTTCGTACAGATACGCAGTATTTT.

The chain combines TRBV7-9 with TRBJ2-7; TRBD1 or TRBD2 may be the D gene (5 bases each). CDR3 length: 14 amino acids. V was clipped by 6 bases and J by 5 bases, with 17 bases between them. Per the germline V gene, CDR1 is SEHNR and CDR2 is FQNEAQ (reference sequence). The CDR3 reads CASSYGTNVNEQYF. The DNA for the CDR3 is TGTGCCAGCAGTTACGGGACCAACGTAAACGAGCAGTACTTC. The full variable domain, rest sourced from reference TRBV7-9 and TRBJ2-7, is DTGVSQNPRHKITKRGQNVTFRCDPISEHNRLYWYRQTLGQGPEFLTYFQNEAQLEKSRLLSDRFSAERPKGSFSTLEIQRTEQGDSAMYLCASSYGTNVNEQYFGPGTRLTVT.

V usage is TRBV27 and J usage is TRBJ1-2; tentative D call: TRBD1 (5 bases). This CDR3 spans 13 amino acids. V was cut by 2 bases and J by 4 bases, with 8 bases left in between. The germline CDR1 and CDR2 sequences are MNHEY and SMNVEV (reference sequence). CDR3 loop: CASSLDGTYGYTF. In nucleotides, the CDR3 is TGTGCCAGCAGTTTAGACGGGACCTATGGCTACACCTTC.

The chain links TRBV4-1 to TRBJ2-3, with D maybe TRBD2 (5 bases). This CDR3 is built from 12 residues. The germline gives CDR1 MGHRA, CDR2 YSYEKL. Trimming removed 2 bases from V and 8 bases from J, with 8 bases in between. Written as DNA, the CDR3 is TGCGCCAGCAGCCAAACTAGTGGTACGCAGTATTTT. It is translated as CASSQTSGTQYF.

This clone was found once. This sequence joins TRBV29-1 and TRBJ1-1; no clear D gene. V lost 4 bases and J lost 6, with 9 bases in between. Looked up from germline, CDR1 is SQVTM and CDR2 is ANQGSEA. The CDR3 contains 11 residues. The CDR3 DNA reads as TGCAGCGTTGGGACTACCCCTGAAGCTTTCTTT. Its translation: CSVGTTPEAFF.

V is TRBV2 and J is TRBJ1-2; 10 positions match TRBD1. V was pared by 2 bases and J by 6 bases, with 9 bases of the junction left unmatched. This CDR3 has 16 residues. The germline V gene has CDR1 SNHLY and CDR2 FYNNEI. CDR3 protein: CASSESLGDRGDGYTF. The CDR3 bases are TGTGCCAGCAGTGAATCCCTAGGGGACAGGGGCGATGGCTACACCTTC.

The V and J genes are TRBV7-2 and TRBJ2-7; TRBD2 agrees at 7 bases. The CDR3 consists of 16 residues. V dropped 2 bases and J dropped 3; count of bases not matched to a gene: 10. Germline lookup yields CDR1 SGHTA and CDR2 FQGNSA. The CDR3 reads CASSLFFLADNYEQYF. CDR3 coding DNA: TGTGCCAGCAGCTTATTTTTCCTAGCGGACAACTACGAGCAGTACTTC.

The chain has TRBV6-5 and TRBJ1-5; a weak D match, TRBD1 (6 bases). Germline lookup yields CDR1 MNHEY and CDR2 SVGAGI. Trimming removed 6 bases at V and 2 bases at J, with 11 bases between. The CDR3 totals 14 residues. The CDR3 DNA reads as TGTGCCAGCAGACCGGACAGCCGCAATCAGCCCCAGCATTTT. Its protein product is CASRPDSRNQPQHF.

This clone was observed a few times. The genes are TRBV30 and TRBJ1-1; D call uncertain. Germline lookup yields CDR1 GTSNPN and CDR2 SVGIG (reference sequence). The CDR3 contains 12 residues. The germline V and J ends were trimmed by 5 bases and 1 base, with 8 bases remaining between them. The CDR3 bases are TGTGCCTGGGGACGAGAGAACACTGAAGCTTTCTTT. Translated, it gives CAWGRENTEAFF.

The sample holds a few counts of this clone. The rearrangement joins TRBV25-1 to TRBJ1-5, with 7 nucleotides matching TRBD1. Germline V gene sequence: CDR1 MGHDK, CDR2 SYGVNS. Trimming removed 9 bases from V and 6 bases from J; junction bases left unmatched: 2. The CDR3 is 11 residues long. Here the CDR3 DNA reads TGTGCCAGTGACAGGGCTCAGCCCCAGCATTTT. Encoded protein: CASDRAQPQHF.

The chain carries TRBV27 and TRBJ1-5; 7 bases map to TRBD1. The germline V gene encodes CDR1 MNHEY and CDR2 SMNVEV (reference sequence). The CDR3 is 14 amino acids. Losses at the gene ends were 3 bases for V and 5 bases for J; bases not matched to a gene: 4. The CDR3 loop reads CASSFRGQDQPQHF. In DNA form, the CDR3 reads TGTGCCAGCAGTTTTAGGGGGCAGGATCAGCCCCAGCATTTT.

The rearrangement joins TRBV4-1 to TRBJ2-7; 11 positions agree with TRBD2. This CDR3 contains 16 residues. V lost 0 bases to trimming and J lost 6 bases; unmatched junction nucleotides: 7. Germline loops: CDR1 MGHRA, CDR2 YSYEKL. The CDR3 DNA follows: TGCGCCAGCAGCCAAGAGCCGACTAGCGGGAAGATCGAGCAGTACTTC. Its protein is CASSQEPTSGKIEQYF.

The chain is built from TRBV14 and TRBJ2-5, with D perhaps TRBD2 (6 bases). V lost 1 base to trimming and J lost 4 bases, with 16 bases between them. This CDR3 is built from 16 residues. Germline V gene lookup returns CDR1 SGHDN and CDR2 FVKESK. Written as DNA, the CDR3 is TGTGCCAGCAGCCAAGGCGGGGCCAGGCTAATAGAGACCCAGTACTTC. Translation gives CASSQGGARLIETQYF.

The genes are TRBV6-6 and TRBJ2-1; D is unresolved. Germline V gene sequence: CDR1 MNHNY, CDR2 SVGAGI (reference sequence). The CDR3 is 15 residues long. V lost 5 bases and J lost 0, with 11 bases in between. The CDR3 sequence: CASSPPLSSYNEQFF. DNA for the CDR3: TGTGCCAGCAGTCCGCCATTGAGCTCCTACAATGAGCAGTTCTTC.

The chain uses TRBV7-2 and TRBJ1-4; 10 nucleotides agree with TRBD1. This CDR3 contains 15 residues. After removal of 4 bases from V and 8 bases from J, the junction contained 7 bases not matched to a gene. Germline V gene data show CDR1 as SGHTA and CDR2 as FQGNSA. The CDR3 DNA is TGTGCCAGCAGCTCTCCGGGACAGGGGAACGAAAAACTGTTTTTT. This sequence encodes CASSSPGQGNEKLFF.

This clone was picked up one time. V and J are TRBV7-9 and TRBJ2-7; weak D call: TRBD2 (6 bases). CDR3 length: 15 residues. V shed 3 bases and J shed 5 bases, with 17 bases lying between them. Looked up from germline, CDR1 is SEHNR and CDR2 is FQNEAQ (reference sequence). Here the CDR3 reads CASSFWAGIRDEQYF. The CDR3 nucleotides read TGTGCCAGCAGCTTCTGGGCGGGAATTCGCGACGAGCAGTACTTC.

This chain joins TRBV4-2 and TRBJ2-7, with a tentative D call TRBD2 (6 bases). Trimming left V 0 bases short and J 7 bases short, with 13 bases between. Looked up from germline, CDR1 is LGHNA and CDR2 is YNFKEQ. The CDR3 is made up of 14 amino acids. The CDR3 coding sequence is TGTGCCAGCAGCCAAGATTTGAGAGGGAGGGAGCAGTACTTC. Its translation: CASSQDLRGREQYF.

J is TRBJ1-5 and V is TRBV6-1; D gene unclear. Trimming stripped 2 bases from V and 1 base from J, with 12 bases between. Germline values: CDR1 MNHNS, CDR2 SASEGT. The CDR3 is made up of 16 amino acids. The CDR3 loop reads CASSELPTDSNQPQHF. CDR3 sequence (DNA): TGTGCCAGCAGTGAATTACCCACAGACAGCAATCAGCCCCAGCATTTT.

V gene TRBV5-1 combines with J gene TRBJ2-2, with 9 bases lining up with TRBD1. Germline trimming cut 5 bases from V and 6 bases from J; bases unmatched to any gene: 5. The CDR3 length is 14 residues. Germline V CDR1 and CDR2: SGHRS, YFSETQ. The CDR3 region has the DNA TGCGCCAGCAGGGGACAGGGCACGCCCGGGGAGCTGTTTTTT. Amino acid sequence: CASRGQGTPGELFF.

The chain carries TRBV21-1 and TRBJ1-1; the table's D call, TRBD1, has no DNA check behind it. TRBV21-1 is flagged as a pseudogene. The CDR3 sequence is 12 residues long. CDR3 sequence: CARTGLNTEAFF. The CDR3 coding sequence is TGTGCCAGGACAGGGTTGAACACTGAAGCTTTCTTT.